This entry lists 32 T cell receptor beta chains sequenced from one sample in a study of shared clonotypes between healthy human individuals. Generated by immunoSEQ multiplex PCR, the TCRdb table keeps only in-frame clones and is missing some. The sample gives over 2 million clones, around 90% of which show up once; 0.37% is in the top ten. What was sequenced was naive CD4+ T cells from PBMCs. Stated subset: CD45RA+ positively selected. These receptors all come from a young man in good health. Some clones in this sample may be carry-over from other donors' samples.

This clone was seen only a few times. Additional DNA sequences in this sample encode the identical CDR3. The chain combines TRBV28 with TRBJ2-1; D is uncertain. Germline V gene lookup returns CDR1 MDHEN and CDR2 SYDVKM. The CDR3 runs to 11 residues. Trimming removed 3 bases at V and 5 bases at J, with 2 bases between. The CDR3 bases are TGTGCCAGCAGTTTTAACAATGAGCAGTTCTTC. The encoded protein is CASSFNNEQFF. The whole variable domain, remainder taken from reference TRBV28 and TRBJ2-1, is DVKVTQSSRYLVKRTGEKVFLECVQDMDHENMFWYRQDPGLGLRLIYFSYDVKMKEKGDIPEGYSVSREKKERFSLILESASTNQTSMYLCASSFNNEQFFGPGTRLTVL.

The V call is TRBV5-1, the J call TRBJ2-5; D is unresolved. The length of the CDR3 is 15 residues. Between the trimmed V and J ends, which lost 1 base and 2 bases, there was a span of 12 bases. CDR1 and CDR2 from the germline V gene are SGHRS and YFSETQ. CDR3 loop: CASSLKPRSQETQYF. The DNA of the CDR3 is TGCGCCAGCAGCTTGAAGCCGCGGAGTCAAGAGACCCAGTACTTC.

This sequence joins TRBV5-4 and TRBJ1-2, with 7 nucleotides matching TRBD1. Germline V gene sequence: CDR1 SGHNT, CDR2 YYREEE (reference sequence). The length of the CDR3 is 16 residues. V lost 0 bases, J lost 0 bases, and 5 bases stayed unmatched. The CDR3 nucleotides read TGTGCCAGCAGCTTGGCCTCGGGACAGACTAACTATGGCTACACCTTC. It translates to CASSLASGQTNYGYTF. The variable domain in full, completed from reference TRBV5-4 and TRBJ1-2, reads ETGVTQSPTHLIKTRGQQVTLRCSSQSGHNTVSWYQQALGQGPQFIFQYYREEENGRGNFPPRFSGLQFPNYSSELNVNALELDDSALYLCASSLASGQTNYGYTFGSGTRLTVV.

This chain joins TRBV4-1 and TRBJ2-7, with 10 positions matching TRBD1. Germline V gene data show CDR1 as MGHRA and CDR2 as YSYEKL. Losses at the gene ends were 4 bases for V and 2 bases for J; bases not matched to a gene: 5. The CDR3 has 15 residues. The CDR3 bases are TGCGCCAGCAGCCCGTGGGACAGGGGCCCCTACGAGCAGTACTTC. Encoded protein: CASSPWDRGPYEQYF.

As for this clone: The sample carries other DNA sequences with the same CDR3. The chain combines TRBV7-2 with TRBJ2-5; weak D call: TRBD1 (5 bases). The CDR3 is 14 amino acids. V was shortened by 1 base and J by 1 base, with 7 bases between the two germline ends. Looked up from germline, CDR1 is SGHTA and CDR2 is FQGNSA. The CDR3 region is CASSLGRAQETQYF. The DNA of the CDR3 is TGTGCCAGCAGCTTAGGCAGGGCCCAAGAGACCCAGTACTTC.

The V and J genes are TRBV27 and TRBJ1-2; perhaps TRBD1 as D (5 bases). Germline V gives CDR1 MNHEY, CDR2 SMNVEV (reference sequence). The CDR3 has 13 amino acids. Trimming took 7 bases from V and 1 from J, leaving 10 bases between them. The CDR3: CASTGYNNYGYTF. The CDR3 DNA reads as TGTGCCAGCACAGGGTACAATAACTATGGCTACACCTTC.

The sample holds a few counts of this clone. V usage is TRBV18 and J usage is TRBJ1-1; D might be TRBD1 (6 bases). This CDR3 has 12 residues. Germline CDR1 and CDR2: KGHSH and LQKENI. The germline V and J ends were trimmed by 2 bases and 7 bases, with 8 bases remaining between them. CDR3 sequence: CASSPEGGEAFF. CDR3 bases: TGTGCCAGCTCACCAGAGGGGGGTGAAGCTTTCTTT.

The chain joins TRBV9 to TRBJ2-3; D not resolved. V gave up 0 bases and J gave up 5 bases, with 10 bases separating them. This CDR3 has 14 residues. CDR1 and CDR2 (germline): SGDLS, YYNGEE. The CDR3 loop reads CASSVGVHLDTQYF. In DNA, the CDR3 is TGTGCCAGCAGCGTAGGGGTTCACCTAGATACGCAGTATTTT.

This chain uses TRBV28 with TRBJ2-3; 9 nucleotides match TRBD2. Germline V gene sequence: CDR1 MDHEN, CDR2 SYDVKM. J was trimmed by 8 bases and V by 4 bases; bases with no gene match: 13. This CDR3 comprises 16 residues. CDR3 DNA: TGTGCCAGCAGTTCACCCGGGACTAGCTCAAGAGGTACGCAGTATTTT. Its protein product is CASSSPGTSSRGTQYF.

The chain carries TRBV10-1 and TRBJ2-4; D is unclear. This CDR3 contains 17 residues. Germline V gene sequence: CDR1 WNHNN, CDR2 SYGVQD (reference sequence). V was cut by 3 bases and J by 0 bases, with 15 bases left in between. The CDR3 sequence: CASSEGPLLRAKNIQYF. CDR3 in DNA: TGCGCCAGCAGTGAAGGCCCCCTGCTAAGAGCCAAAAACATTCAGTACTTC.

The rearrangement links TRBV5-4 to TRBJ2-5; D gene uncertain. Germline loops: CDR1 SGHNT, CDR2 YYREEE (reference sequence). The CDR3 has 14 residues. V was clipped by 0 bases and J by 3 bases, with 9 bases between them. The CDR3 DNA sequence: TGTGCCAGCAGCTTGGGGGTCACAGAAGAGACCCAGTACTTC. This encodes CASSLGVTEETQYF.

The chain uses TRBV6-6 and TRBJ1-5; D perhaps matches TRBD1 (6 bases). Trimming removed 9 bases at V and 0 bases at J, with 12 bases between. This CDR3 spans 14 amino acids. Germline CDR1 MNHNY, CDR2 SVGAGI (reference sequence). CDR3 sequence (DNA): TGTGCCAGTGGGGGGGCGAATAGCAATCAGCCCCAGCATTTT. This sequence encodes CASGGANSNQPQHF.

The gene calls are TRBV6-5 and TRBJ1-4, with no clear D. The CDR3 length is 13 residues. Trimming took off 2 bases at V and 8 bases at J, with 9 bases between the two ends. Germline-derived CDR1 and CDR2 are MNHEY and SVGAGI. CDR3 region: CASSYLSREKLFF. The CDR3 nucleotides read TGTGCCAGCAGTTACCTGAGCAGGGAAAAACTGTTTTTT.

This chain uses TRBV5-5 with TRBJ1-2; a weak D match, TRBD1 (5 bases). The CDR3 length is 14 residues. In germline, CDR1 is SGHKS, CDR2 YYEKEE (reference sequence). Trimming cost V 0 bases and J 6 bases, with 12 bases left between them. CDR3 in amino acids: CASSLAGHSDGYTF. CDR3 in DNA: TGTGCCAGCAGCTTGGCTGGACACAGCGATGGCTACACCTTC.

V usage is TRBV29-1 and J usage is TRBJ1-1, with a possible D match to TRBD1 (6 bases). CDR3 size: 15 residues. V shed 8 bases and J shed 3 bases, with 22 bases lying between them. CDR1 SQVTM and CDR2 ANQGSEA come from the germline V gene. The CDR3 reads CSIRRGVRGDTEAFF. Written as DNA, the CDR3 is TGCAGCATCCGAAGGGGGGTAAGGGGGGACACTGAAGCTTTCTTT.

This clone is a singleton in its sample. The rearrangement links TRBV5-1 to TRBJ2-5; D might be TRBD1 (6 bases). The CDR3 loop spans 14 amino acids. V was pared by 4 bases and J by 5 bases, with 15 bases between. Germline V gene data show CDR1 as SGHRS and CDR2 as YFSETQ. CDR3 in DNA: TGCGCCAGCAGCGAGGGACATAGTAGGGAGACCCAGTACTTC. Its protein is CASSEGHSRETQYF.

This clone was counted once. The V and J genes are TRBV13 and TRBJ2-7, with D possibly matching TRBD2 (5 bases). The V gene's germline CDR1 is PRHDT and CDR2 FYEKMQ (reference sequence). The CDR3 is 13 residues long. Trimming pared 0 bases from V and 6 bases from J, leaving 9 bases between. The CDR3 here is CASSLGPAGEQYF. Written as DNA, the CDR3 is TGTGCCAGCAGCTTAGGACCGGCGGGCGAGCAGTACTTC.

The CDR3 sequence is CASSAGRGRMNTEAFF. The DNA for the CDR3 is TGTGCCAGCAGCGCCGGGAGGGGCAGGATGAACACTGAAGCTTTCTTT. The rearrangement joins TRBV7-2 to TRBJ1-1; possibly TRBD1 for D (5 bases). Germline lookup yields CDR1 SGHTA and CDR2 FQGNSA. V lost 5 bases, J lost 0 bases, and 16 bases lay in between. CDR3 length: 16 amino acids.

The chain combines TRBV5-1 with TRBJ2-1; 11 bases line up with TRBD2. CDR1 and CDR2 (germline): SGHRS, YFSETQ. The length of the CDR3 is 16 residues. The V gene end was trimmed by 6 bases and the J gene end by 7 bases; junction bases not matched to a gene: 12. CDR3 residues: CASNGLAGPLRNEQFF. The CDR3 DNA reads TGCGCCAGCAACGGACTAGCGGGTCCCCTGCGAAATGAGCAGTTCTTC.

The chain links TRBV6-5 to TRBJ1-1, with D possibly matching TRBD1 (6 bases). The CDR3 consists of 13 residues. Germline CDR1 reads MNHEY; CDR2 reads SVGAGI. Trimming cost V 2 bases and J 6 bases, with 10 bases left between them. The CDR3 region has the DNA TGTGCCAGCAGTTACAGGGGGGTCTCTGAAGCTTTCTTT. It yields the protein CASSYRGVSEAFF.

J is TRBJ2-2 and V is TRBV6-4; D is possibly TRBD1 (6 bases). Looked up from germline, CDR1 is MRHNA and CDR2 is SNTAGT. V gave up 4 bases and J gave up 4 bases, with 10 bases separating them. The length of the CDR3 is 14 residues. The CDR3 protein is CASSVDSFTGELFF. The CDR3 nucleotides are TGTGCCAGCAGTGTGGACAGTTTCACCGGGGAGCTGTTTTTT.

The V gene is TRBV2, the J gene TRBJ2-5; possibly TRBD2 for D (6 bases). The V gene's germline CDR1 is SNHLY and CDR2 FYNNEI. CDR3 length: 14 residues. V was shortened by 8 bases and J by 6 bases, with 19 bases between the two germline ends. The CDR3 loop reads CASVGPGDSKTQYF. DNA of the CDR3: TGTGCCAGCGTTGGACCGGGGGACTCGAAGACCCAGTACTTC.

This chain uses TRBV6-6 with TRBJ2-7; TRBD2 agrees at 10 bases. The CDR3 is made up of 14 amino acids. CDR1 MNHNY and CDR2 SVGAGI come from the germline V gene (reference sequence). With V trimmed by 6 bases and J by 4 bases, 6 bases remained unmatched. The CDR3 DNA sequence: TGTGCCAGCAGCCTAGCGGGAGTGGAGTACGAGCAGTACTTC. This sequence encodes CASSLAGVEYEQYF.

The chain employs TRBV5-1 and TRBJ2-3; tentative D call: TRBD2 (6 bases). This CDR3 is built from 17 residues. Between the trimmed V and J ends, which lost 1 base and 4 bases, there was a span of 19 bases. Germline V CDR1 and CDR2: SGHRS, YFSETQ. The chain's CDR3 is CASSLRAARPGADTQYF. CDR3 sequence (DNA): TGCGCCAGCAGCTTGCGGGCGGCCCGCCCGGGGGCAGATACGCAGTATTTT.

The chain carries TRBV4-3 and TRBJ2-1, with D perhaps matching TRBD1 or TRBD2 (5 bases each). The CDR3 loop spans 15 amino acids. Trimming took off 4 bases at V and 2 bases at J, with 12 bases between the two ends. The germline CDR1 and CDR2 sequences are LGHNA and YSLEER. CDR3 protein: CASSPDGGAYNEQFF. DNA of the CDR3: TGCGCCAGCAGCCCGGATGGGGGAGCCTACAATGAGCAGTTCTTC.

V usage is TRBV19 and J usage is TRBJ2-3, with D possibly being TRBD2 (5 bases). The CDR3 has 14 residues. Germline assignment: CDR1 LNHDA and CDR2 SQIVND (reference sequence). V was cut by 6 bases and J by 2 bases, with 12 bases left in between. The CDR3: CASSKRSVTDTQYF. In DNA, the CDR3 is TGTGCCAGTAGCAAGCGGAGCGTCACAGATACGCAGTATTTT.

This chain joins TRBV25-1 and TRBJ1-5; 9 nucleotides match TRBD1. The CDR3 length is 16 residues. Germline loops: CDR1 MGHDK, CDR2 SYGVNS. The V gene end was trimmed by 3 bases and the J gene end by 5 bases; junction bases not matched to a gene: 8. The chain's CDR3 is CASSDPTGGEDQPQHF. DNA of the CDR3: TGTGCCAGCAGTGATCCTACAGGGGGCGAGGATCAGCCCCAGCATTTT.

The CDR3 nucleotides read TGTGCCTGGAGTGTGACGCCCACTACCCTCAGCGAGCAGTACTTC. Its translation: CAWSVTPTTLSEQYF. This chain links TRBV30 with TRBJ2-5, with D unresolved. The J call may be wrong; the DNA end is better matched by TRBJ2-7. Germline V gene sequence: CDR1 GTSNPN, CDR2 SVGIG (reference sequence). CDR3 length: 15 residues.

This sequence joins TRBV2 and TRBJ2-7, with TRBD2 identical over 9 bases. CDR1 is SNHLY, CDR2 FYNNEI, per germline. The V gene end was trimmed by 7 bases and the J gene end by 8 bases; junction bases not matched to a gene: 9. CDR3 length equals 13 residues. The CDR3 loop is CASIPGLAGKQYF. CDR3 in DNA: TGTGCCAGCATCCCCGGGCTAGCGGGAAAGCAGTACTTC.

The rearrangement uses TRBV27 and TRBJ2-7; D is perhaps TRBD2 (6 bases). V lost 6 bases and J lost 0, with 18 bases in between. Germline CDR1 reads MNHEY; CDR2 reads SMNVEV (reference sequence). The CDR3 extends over 16 amino acids. CDR3 DNA: TGTGCCAGCAGCTCCGACTCGGCGGGAAGCTCCTACGAGCAGTACTTC. It is translated as CASSSDSAGSSYEQYF.

The chain joins TRBV7-9 to TRBJ1-3; 7 nucleotides match TRBD1. The CDR3 has 15 amino acids. CDR1 SEHNR and CDR2 FQNEAQ come from the germline V gene (reference sequence). The V gene end was trimmed by 2 bases and the J gene end by 9 bases; junction bases not matched to a gene: 10. CDR3 sequence: CASSLIGQALGTIYF. CDR3 nucleotide sequence: TGTGCCAGCAGCTTAATAGGACAGGCTCTGGGCACCATATATTTT.

CDR3 DNA sequence: TGTGCCAGCAGTTTTAGCGGGAGGGTTGGGGGTGAGCAGTTCTTC. Translated: CASSFSGRVGGEQFF. The chain combines TRBV7-2 with TRBJ2-1, with TRBD2 matching 11 bases. The J segment lost 9 bases and the V segment lost 6 bases, leaving 10 bases of the junction unmatched. CDR1 SGHTA and CDR2 FQGNSA come from the germline V gene. The CDR3 has 15 residues.